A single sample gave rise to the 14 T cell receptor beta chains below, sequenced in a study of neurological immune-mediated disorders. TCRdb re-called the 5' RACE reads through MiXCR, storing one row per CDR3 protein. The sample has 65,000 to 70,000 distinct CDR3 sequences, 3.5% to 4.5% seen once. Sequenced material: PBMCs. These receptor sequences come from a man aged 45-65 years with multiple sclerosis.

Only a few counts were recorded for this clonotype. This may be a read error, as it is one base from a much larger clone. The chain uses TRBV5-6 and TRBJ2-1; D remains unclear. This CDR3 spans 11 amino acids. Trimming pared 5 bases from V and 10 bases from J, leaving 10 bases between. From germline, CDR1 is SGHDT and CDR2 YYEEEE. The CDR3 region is CASRLNEEQFF. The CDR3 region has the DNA TGTGCCAGCAGATTGAACGAAGAGCAGTTCTTC.

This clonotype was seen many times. CDR3 sequence (DNA): TGTGCCAGCAGTCCGGACAGGGGGCCCAATGAGCAGTTCTTC. Its translation is CASSPDRGPNEQFF. This sequence joins TRBV6-4 and TRBJ2-1, with TRBD1 identical over 11 bases. The J segment lost 6 bases and the V segment lost 5 bases, leaving 3 bases of the junction unmatched. The length of the CDR3 is 14 residues. Germline values: CDR1 MRHNA, CDR2 SNTAGT.

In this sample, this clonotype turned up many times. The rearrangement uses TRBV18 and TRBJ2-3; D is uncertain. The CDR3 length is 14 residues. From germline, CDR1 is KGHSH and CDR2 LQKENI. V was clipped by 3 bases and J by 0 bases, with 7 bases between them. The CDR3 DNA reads TGTGCCAGCTCACCTGGTCCCAGCACAGATACGCAGTATTTT. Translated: CASSPGPSTDTQYF.

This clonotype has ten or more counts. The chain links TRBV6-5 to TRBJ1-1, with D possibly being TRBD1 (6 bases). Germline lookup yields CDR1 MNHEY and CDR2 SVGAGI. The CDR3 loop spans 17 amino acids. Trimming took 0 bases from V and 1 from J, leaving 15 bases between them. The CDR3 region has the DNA TGTGCCAGCAGTTACTCACGGCAGGGGATGTCGAACACTGAAGCTTTCTTT. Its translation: CASSYSRQGMSNTEAFF.

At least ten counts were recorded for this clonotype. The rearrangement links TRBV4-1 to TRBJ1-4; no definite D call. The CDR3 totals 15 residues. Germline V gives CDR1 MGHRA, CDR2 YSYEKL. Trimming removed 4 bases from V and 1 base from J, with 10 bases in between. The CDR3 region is CASSRFRVTNEKLFF. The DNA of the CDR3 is TGCGCCAGCAGCCGATTTAGAGTAACTAATGAAAAACTGTTTTTT.

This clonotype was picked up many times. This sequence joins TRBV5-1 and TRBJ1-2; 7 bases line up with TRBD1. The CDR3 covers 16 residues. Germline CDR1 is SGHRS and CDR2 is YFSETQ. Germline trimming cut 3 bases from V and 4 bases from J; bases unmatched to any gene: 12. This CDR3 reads CASSSQRQGSGYGYTF. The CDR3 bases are TGCGCCAGCAGCTCCCAACGACAGGGTTCGGGCTATGGCTACACCTTC.

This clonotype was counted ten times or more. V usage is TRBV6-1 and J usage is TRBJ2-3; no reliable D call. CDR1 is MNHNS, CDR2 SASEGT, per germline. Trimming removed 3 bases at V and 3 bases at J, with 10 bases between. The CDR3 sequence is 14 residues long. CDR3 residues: CASSDWPLTDTQYF. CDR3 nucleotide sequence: TGTGCCAGCAGTGATTGGCCACTGACAGATACGCAGTATTTT.

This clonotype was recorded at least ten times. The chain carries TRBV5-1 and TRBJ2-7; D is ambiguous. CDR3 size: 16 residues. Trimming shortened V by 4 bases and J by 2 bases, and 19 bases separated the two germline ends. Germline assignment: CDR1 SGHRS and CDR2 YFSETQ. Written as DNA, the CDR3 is TGCGCCAGCAGCCGAGGAAGTGGCGGCAGAACCTACGAGCAGTACTTC. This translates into CASSRGSGGRTYEQYF.

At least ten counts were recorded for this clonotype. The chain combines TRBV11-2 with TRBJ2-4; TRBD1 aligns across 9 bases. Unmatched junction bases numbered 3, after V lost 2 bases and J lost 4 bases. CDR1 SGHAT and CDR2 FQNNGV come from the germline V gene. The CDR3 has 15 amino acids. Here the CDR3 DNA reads TGTGCCAGCAGCTTATCGGGACAGGGAAAAAACATTCAGTACTTC. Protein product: CASSLSGQGKNIQYF. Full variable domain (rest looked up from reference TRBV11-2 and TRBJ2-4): EAGVAQSPRYKIIEKRQSVAFWCNPISGHATLYWYQQILGQGPKLLIQFQNNGVVDDSQLPKDRFSAERLKGVDSTLKIQPAKLEDSAVYLCASSLSGQGKNIQYFGAGTRLSVL.

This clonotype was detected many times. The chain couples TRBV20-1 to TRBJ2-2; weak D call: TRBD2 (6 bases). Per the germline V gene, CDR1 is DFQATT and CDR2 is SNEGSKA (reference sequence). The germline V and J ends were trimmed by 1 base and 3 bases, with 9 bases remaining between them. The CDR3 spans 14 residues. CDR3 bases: TGCAGTGCTAGAGGGGGGGTTCACACCGGGGAGCTGTTTTTT. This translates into CSARGGVHTGELFF.

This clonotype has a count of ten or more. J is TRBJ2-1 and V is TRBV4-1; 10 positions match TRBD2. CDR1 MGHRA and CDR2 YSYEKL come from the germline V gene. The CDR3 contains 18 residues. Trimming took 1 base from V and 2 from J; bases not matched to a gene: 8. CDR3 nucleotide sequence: TGCGCCAGCAGCCAAGTTCCACTAGCGGGACAGCCCTACAATGAGCAGTTCTTC. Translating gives CASSQVPLAGQPYNEQFF.

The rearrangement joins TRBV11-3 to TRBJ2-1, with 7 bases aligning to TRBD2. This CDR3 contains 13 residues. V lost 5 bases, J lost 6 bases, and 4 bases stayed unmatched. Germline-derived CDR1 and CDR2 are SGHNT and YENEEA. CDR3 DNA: TGTGCCAGCAGCCCGCGGGGGAGCAATGAGCAGTTCTTC. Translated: CASSPRGSNEQFF.

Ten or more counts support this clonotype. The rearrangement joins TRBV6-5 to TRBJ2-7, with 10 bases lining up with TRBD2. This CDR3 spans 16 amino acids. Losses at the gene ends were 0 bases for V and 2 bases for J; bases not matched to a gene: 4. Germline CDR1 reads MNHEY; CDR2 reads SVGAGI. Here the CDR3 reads CASSYSASGGPYEQYF. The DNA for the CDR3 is TGTGCCAGCAGTTACTCGGCTAGCGGGGGCCCCTACGAGCAGTACTTC.

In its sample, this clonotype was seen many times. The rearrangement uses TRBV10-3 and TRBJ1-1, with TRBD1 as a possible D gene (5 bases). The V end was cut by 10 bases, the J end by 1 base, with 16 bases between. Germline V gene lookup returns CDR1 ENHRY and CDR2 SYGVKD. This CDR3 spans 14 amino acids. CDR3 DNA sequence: TGTGCCAGCCGGGGCCGGGAGTCGAACACTGAAGCTTTCTTT. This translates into CASRGRESNTEAFF.